These T cell receptor beta chains were read from a single sample in a study of T cells in Graves' hyperthyroidism and ophthalmopathy. TCRdb passed the multiplex PCR reads through MiXCR, listing each CDR3 protein once. This table holds approximately 700,000 distinct CDR3 sequences, roughly 17% found once. Sequencing used blood. The receptors come from a man aged 18 to 30 with Graves' hyperthyroidism. CDR3s leave out the opening cysteine and the closing phenylalanine or tryptophan. The order of the fields is V gene, J gene, CDR3 protein.

V gene: TRBV7-8; J gene: TRBJ1-5; CDR3 protein: ASSGSVANQPQH
V gene: TRBV20-1; J gene: TRBJ2-1; CDR3 protein: SALGTSSYNEQF
V gene: TRBV20-1; J gene: TRBJ1-5; CDR3 protein: SARRGNDQPQH
V gene: TRBV4-1; J gene: TRBJ2-4; CDR3 protein: ASSQGGPKNIQY
V gene: TRBV6-1; J gene: TRBJ2-7; CDR3 protein: ASSAYRLTYEQY
V gene: TRBV6-2/TRBV6-3; J gene: TRBJ1-2; CDR3 protein: ASSPSGGVYGYT
V gene: TRBV7-2; J gene: TRBJ2-1; CDR3 protein: ASSPDRANEQF
V gene: TRBV28; J gene: TRBJ2-7; CDR3 protein: ASSFLAGAPWQY
V gene: TRBV27; J gene: TRBJ2-7; CDR3 protein: ASSFSPVAYEQY
V gene: TRBV6-1; J gene: TRBJ2-3; CDR3 protein: ASSEASGTGSRTQY
V gene: TRBV18; J gene: TRBJ2-2; CDR3 protein: ASSPSAANTGELF
V gene: TRBV6-1; J gene: TRBJ1-4; CDR3 protein: ASSERQLTTNEKLF
V gene: TRBV19; J gene: TRBJ2-1; CDR3 protein: ATQGTTYNEQF
V gene: TRBV28; J gene: TRBJ1-1; CDR3 protein: ASIREAEAF
V gene: TRBV20-1; J gene: TRBJ2-3; CDR3 protein: SARTSVTSGRTASTDTQY
V gene: TRBV25-1; J gene: TRBJ1-2; CDR3 protein: ASSESGGVRGYT
V gene: TRBV7-9; J gene: TRBJ2-3; CDR3 protein: ASSSRPGTVRTSDTQY
V gene: TRBV18; J gene: TRBJ1-1; CDR3 protein: ASSPQAANTEAF
V gene: TRBV7-2; J gene: TRBJ2-7; CDR3 protein: ASTSDGSYEQY
V gene: TRBV9; J gene: TRBJ1-2; CDR3 protein: ASSVEGLSAGYT
V gene: TRBV29-1; J gene: TRBJ2-1; CDR3 protein: SLQRGYNEQF
V gene: TRBV6-1; J gene: TRBJ2-5; CDR3 protein: ASSPLAGDATQY
V gene: TRBV19; J gene: TRBJ2-2; CDR3 protein: ASSRGVAGELF
V gene: TRBV30; J gene: TRBJ1-5; CDR3 protein: AWSEGQGFQPQH
V gene: TRBV5-5; J gene: TRBJ1-1; CDR3 protein: ASSSVRGTEAF
V gene: TRBV2; J gene: TRBJ2-7; CDR3 protein: ASSGMEQY